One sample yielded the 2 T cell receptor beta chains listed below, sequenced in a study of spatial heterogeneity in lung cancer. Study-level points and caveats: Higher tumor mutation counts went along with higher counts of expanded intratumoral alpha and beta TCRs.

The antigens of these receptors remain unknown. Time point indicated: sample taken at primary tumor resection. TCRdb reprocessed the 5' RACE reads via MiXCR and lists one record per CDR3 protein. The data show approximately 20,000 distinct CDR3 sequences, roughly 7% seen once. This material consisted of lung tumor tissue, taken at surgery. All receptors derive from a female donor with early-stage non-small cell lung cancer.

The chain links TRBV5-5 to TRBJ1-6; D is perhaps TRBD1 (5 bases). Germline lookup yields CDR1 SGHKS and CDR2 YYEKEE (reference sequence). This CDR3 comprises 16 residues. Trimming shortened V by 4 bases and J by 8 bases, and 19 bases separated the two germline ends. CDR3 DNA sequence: TGTGCCAGCAGCCCAAACTCGGACATTTCCGATTCACCCCTCCACTTT. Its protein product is CASSPNSDISDSPLHF.

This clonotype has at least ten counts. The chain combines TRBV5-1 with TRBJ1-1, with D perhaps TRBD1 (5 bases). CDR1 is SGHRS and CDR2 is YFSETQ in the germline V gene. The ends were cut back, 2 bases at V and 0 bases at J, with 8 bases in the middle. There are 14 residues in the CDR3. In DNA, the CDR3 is TGCGCCAGCAGCTTAGGGACGGTGAACACTGAAGCTTTCTTT. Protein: CASSLGTVNTEAFF.